Following are 25 T cell receptor beta chains from one sample sequenced in a study of cytomegalovirus exposure and HLA in healthy donors. Profiling relied on immunoSEQ multiplex PCR, and the TCRdb table lists in-frame clones only, not all of them. Here the sample spans 150,000 or so clones, about 86% being singletons. The sequenced material came from PBMCs. These receptors all come from a woman in her 30s in good health and CMV-seronegative.

In its sample, this clone was seen a few times. The gene calls are TRBV6-1 and TRBJ1-6; TRBD1 might be the D (5 bases). The germline V gene has CDR1 MNHNS and CDR2 SASEGT. There are 14 residues in the CDR3. V was trimmed by 4 bases and J by 9 bases, leaving 13 bases between them. This CDR3 is CASSGLGGLSPLHF. The CDR3 DNA reads as TGTGCCAGCAGTGGACTGGGGGGACTTTCACCCCTCCACTTT.

V is TRBV7-2 and J is TRBJ2-2, with 9 bases that match TRBD2. Germline assignment: CDR1 SGHTA and CDR2 FQGNSA. The CDR3 is 15 amino acids. Losses at the gene ends were 5 bases for V and 2 bases for J; bases not matched to a gene: 3. CDR3 nucleotide sequence: TGTGCCAGCAGCCGTAGCGGGGGAAACACCGGGGAGCTGTTTTTT. Protein product: CASSRSGGNTGELFF. Together with reference TRBV7-2 and TRBJ2-2, the CDR3 gives the full variable domain: GAGVSQSPSNKVTEKGKDVELRCDPISGHTALYWYRQSLGQGLEFLIYFQGNSAPDKSGLPSDRFSAERTGGSVSTLTIQRTQQEDSAVYLCASSRSGGNTGELFFGEGSRLTVL.

The V gene is TRBV29-1, the J gene TRBJ1-2; 7 nucleotides line up with TRBD1. V lost 7 bases and J lost 3; bases outside the gene matches: 5. CDR1 is SQVTM and CDR2 is ANQGSEA in the germline V gene. This CDR3 contains 12 residues. The CDR3 coding sequence is TGCAGCGGACGGGACAGTCACTATGGCTACACCTTC. Residues: CSGRDSHYGYTF.

The chain joins TRBV19 to TRBJ2-1; 11 bases map to TRBD2. The length of the CDR3 is 17 residues. V shed 2 bases, J shed 0 bases, and the junction held 3 bases outside the gene matches. Germline CDR1 reads LNHDA; CDR2 reads SQIVND (reference sequence). The CDR3 nucleotides read TGTGCCAGTAGTATAAATAGCGGGGGGGCCTCCTACAATGAGCAGTTCTTC. This gives the protein CASSINSGGASYNEQFF.

Only a few counts were recorded for this clone. The chain joins TRBV6-6 to TRBJ1-5; 7 bases agree with TRBD1. This CDR3 is built from 13 residues. The V gene end was trimmed by 6 bases and the J gene end by 11 bases; junction bases not matched to a gene: 10. Looked up from germline, CDR1 is MNHNY and CDR2 is SVGAGI (reference sequence). The CDR3 nucleotides are TGTGCCAGCAGCCCGGGACAGCCGGGGTCCCAGCATTTT. Translation gives CASSPGQPGSQHF.

This clone was picked up one time. V gene TRBV29-1 combines with J gene TRBJ2-1; TRBD1 aligns across 9 bases. Per the germline V gene, CDR1 is SQVTM and CDR2 is ANQGSEA. The CDR3 has 13 amino acids. Losses at the gene ends were 6 bases for V and 8 bases for J; bases not matched to a gene: 8. Written as DNA, the CDR3 is TGCAGCGTGTACAGGGGGCTGGGCTATGAGCAGTTCTTC. Its translation is CSVYRGLGYEQFF.

V is TRBV18 and J is TRBJ1-2, with D possibly being TRBD1 (6 bases). The CDR3 has 13 residues. In germline, CDR1 is KGHSH, CDR2 LQKENI. V shed 1 base and J shed 6 bases, with 9 bases lying between them. In DNA, the CDR3 is TGTGCCAGCTCACCACAGGACAGAGATGGCTACACCTTC. It is translated as CASSPQDRDGYTF.

The V and J genes are TRBV7-9 and TRBJ2-7, with D possibly being TRBD1 (5 bases). The CDR3 is 15 amino acids. The V end was cut by 4 bases, the J end by 3 bases, with 16 bases between. Germline CDR1 SEHNR, CDR2 FQNEAQ (reference sequence). The CDR3 is CASSSLDNVFYEQYF. CDR3 nucleotide sequence: TGTGCCAGCAGCTCCCTGGACAACGTATTCTACGAGCAGTACTTC.

The gene calls are TRBV9 and TRBJ2-1; D possibly corresponds to TRBD2 (6 bases). With 3 bases removed from V and 5 bases from J, the gap between germline ends came to 15 bases. The CDR3 length is 15 residues. Germline CDR1 and CDR2: SGDLS and YYNGEE. CDR3: CASSAPRGTDNEQFF. The CDR3 coding sequence is TGTGCCAGCAGCGCCCCTCGGGGGACTGACAATGAGCAGTTCTTC.

The rearrangement joins TRBV6-5 to TRBJ2-5, with D tentatively TRBD2 (6 bases). Germline V gene sequence: CDR1 MNHEY, CDR2 SVGAGI. Trimming took 6 bases from V and 5 from J, leaving 10 bases between them. The CDR3 runs 12 residues. The DNA of the CDR3 is TGTGCCAGCAGCCCCGGAGGGGAGACCCAGTACTTC. This gives the protein CASSPGGETQYF.

The chain uses TRBV5-1 and TRBJ1-2, with a weak D call TRBD1 (5 bases). The ends were cut back, 1 base at V and 6 bases at J, with 13 bases in the middle. This CDR3 region has 14 residues. Per germline, CDR1 SGHRS and CDR2 YFSETQ. CDR3 DNA sequence: TGCGCCAGCAGCTTGCAGGGTCCCAACGATGGCTACACCTTC. It is translated as CASSLQGPNDGYTF. The complete variable domain, with remaining parts taken from reference TRBV5-1 and TRBJ1-2, reads KAGVTQTPRYLIKTRGQQVTLSCSPISGHRSVSWYQQTPGQGLQFLFEYFSETQRNKGNFPGRFSGRQFSNSRSEMNVSTLELGDSALYLCASSLQGPNDGYTFGSGTRLTVV.

The V and J genes are TRBV2 and TRBJ2-7; TRBD2 agrees at 10 bases. Trimming took 7 bases from V and 4 from J; bases not matched to a gene: 10. CDR1 is SNHLY and CDR2 is FYNNEI in the germline V gene. CDR3 length: 15 amino acids. This CDR3 reads CASTQSGGALYEQYF. The CDR3 bases are TGTGCCAGCACCCAAAGCGGGGGGGCCTTGTACGAGCAGTACTTC.

The V and J genes are TRBV5-6 and TRBJ2-7; 7 bases match TRBD1. CDR3 length: 15 amino acids. Trimming cost V 0 bases and J 4 bases; bases outside gene matches: 7. The germline V gene encodes CDR1 SGHDT and CDR2 YYEEEE. The CDR3 spells CASSLAGAGGYEQYF. In DNA, the CDR3 is TGTGCCAGCAGCTTGGCTGGGGCAGGGGGATACGAGCAGTACTTC.

DNA for the CDR3: TGTGCCTGGACCGAGACAGGGGACACTGAAGCTTTCTTT. Translation: CAWTETGDTEAFF. The chain employs TRBV30 and TRBJ1-1; 8 nucleotides agree with TRBD1. CDR3 length: 13 residues. V trimming: 4 bases; J trimming: 3 bases; junction bases outside the gene matches: 4. The germline V gene encodes CDR1 GTSNPN and CDR2 SVGIG (reference sequence).

The gene calls are TRBV14 and TRBJ2-1; 11 bases are shared with TRBD1. CDR1 SGHDN and CDR2 FVKESK come from the germline V gene. There are 18 residues in the CDR3. Trimming cost V 4 bases and J 5 bases; bases outside gene matches: 13. The DNA of the CDR3 is TGTGCCAGCAGCCGGAGGAGGGGACCGGGACAGGGGGACAATGAGCAGTTCTTC. Its protein is CASSRRRGPGQGDNEQFF.

The V and J genes are TRBV7-6 and TRBJ1-2; 7 nucleotides agree with TRBD1. CDR1 and CDR2 from the germline V gene are SGHVS and FNYEAQ. V lost 5 bases, J lost 3 bases, and 6 bases stayed unmatched. The CDR3 is 14 amino acids. The CDR3 nucleotides read TGTGCCAGCAGCGGTCAGGGGGATCACTATGGCTACACCTTC. Translated, it gives CASSGQGDHYGYTF.

The V call is TRBV6-1, the J call TRBJ1-1; no firm D call. Between the trimmed V and J ends, which lost 2 bases and 7 bases, there was a span of 20 bases. CDR3 length: 16 residues. Germline assignment: CDR1 MNHNS and CDR2 SASEGT. The chain's CDR3 is CASSETPRTGKVEAFF. The CDR3 nucleotides read TGTGCCAGCAGTGAAACCCCTAGGACGGGAAAAGTTGAAGCTTTCTTT.

The chain recombines TRBV21-1 with TRBJ1-5; TRBD1, the table's D call, was not compared with the DNA. TRBV21-1 is a pseudogene segment. CDR3 size: 17 residues. Written as DNA, the CDR3 is TGTGCCAGCAGCAAAGACCGGACAGGGGGCGGCAATCAGCCCCAGCATTTT. Translation: CASSKDRTGGGNQPQHF.

The CDR3 sequence: CAWSRGRGDTEAFF. The CDR3, as DNA: TGTGCCTGGAGTCGGGGCAGGGGAGATACTGAAGCTTTCTTT. V gene TRBV30 combines with J gene TRBJ1-1; maybe TRBD1 (6 bases). Trimming shortened V by 2 bases and J by 5 bases, and 15 bases separated the two germline ends. Germline V gene sequence: CDR1 GTSNPN, CDR2 SVGIG (reference sequence). The CDR3 totals 14 residues.

This clone occurred a few times. V gene TRBV18 combines with J gene TRBJ2-7; 8 nucleotides line up with TRBD2. This CDR3 is built from 13 residues. Germline CDR1 KGHSH, CDR2 LQKENI. V shed 3 bases, J shed 6 bases, and the junction held 4 bases outside the gene matches. CDR3 in amino acids: CASSPVLAAEQYF. The CDR3 bases are TGTGCCAGCTCACCGGTACTAGCGGCCGAGCAGTACTTC.

This chain joins TRBV5-4 and TRBJ1-2, with 8 bases that match TRBD1. Trimming took 4 bases from V and 4 from J; bases not matched to a gene: 9. This CDR3 spans 15 amino acids. The V gene's germline CDR1 is SGHNT and CDR2 YYREEE (reference sequence). The CDR3 protein is CASSLDTGTGYGYTF. CDR3 DNA sequence: TGTGCCAGCAGCCTCGACACCGGGACAGGCTATGGCTACACCTTC.

The genes are TRBV5-1 and TRBJ2-3, with TRBD1 matching 9 bases. Germline-derived CDR1 and CDR2 are SGHRS and YFSETQ. The CDR3 consists of 14 residues. V gave up 4 bases and J gave up 0 bases; unmatched junction bases: 0. CDR3 coding DNA: TGCGCCAGCAGCGGGACAGGGAGCACAGATACGCAGTATTTT. This codes for CASSGTGSTDTQYF.

The J gene is TRBJ2-1, the V gene TRBV11-3, with 7 positions matching TRBD1. The CDR3 loop spans 14 amino acids. CDR1 SGHNT and CDR2 YENEEA come from the germline V gene. V lost 1 base and J lost 7; bases outside the gene matches: 4. CDR3: CASSLGDRLNEQFF. The CDR3, as DNA: TGTGCCAGCAGCTTAGGGGACAGACTAAATGAGCAGTTCTTC.

The chain joins TRBV7-6 to TRBJ2-2, with D possibly being TRBD1 (5 bases). The length of the CDR3 is 19 residues. Germline lookup yields CDR1 SGHVS and CDR2 FNYEAQ. With 0 bases removed from V and 2 bases from J, the gap between germline ends came to 19 bases. The CDR3 region has the DNA TGTGCCAGCAGCTTAGCGTATCCAGGGCTAAAGCAAAACACCGGGGAGCTGTTTTTT. The encoded protein is CASSLAYPGLKQNTGELFF.

The chain employs TRBV7-2 and TRBJ2-3; a possible D gene is TRBD2 (5 bases). CDR1 and CDR2 (germline): SGHTA, FQGNSA. Trimming took off 2 bases at V and 0 bases at J, with 6 bases between the two ends. The CDR3 runs to 14 residues. The CDR3 DNA is TGTGCCAGCAGCTTAAGGACTAGCACAGATACGCAGTATTTT. Protein product: CASSLRTSTDTQYF.